This TCR beta chain originates from a study of T-cell reconstitution after alpha-beta-depleted transplantation in children. General study results and limits: The study traced high day-60 TCRbeta diversity in some patients to surviving recipient T cells and thymic progenitors. From newly produced T cells came most of the T-cell counts and diversity one year after transplant. After transplant, at about two months, alpha-beta T cells were reportedly derived from several hundred expanded graft clones.

The TCRbeta library incorporated unique molecular identifiers. A single record per CDR3 protein comes from TCRdb applying MiXCR to the PCR reads. The table has around 420,000 distinct CDR3 sequences, around 15% seen once. This clonotype has ten or more counts. The antigen is not known. V was shortened by 2 bases and J by 6 bases, with 11 bases between the two germline ends. Germline V gives CDR1 SGHRS, CDR2 YFSETQ. The CDR3 spans 14 residues. The starting material was PBMCs, mostly from graft donor cells, obtained 360 days after TCRalphabeta/CD19-depleted stem cell transplant. The source of this sequence is a boy less than two years old who had a stem cell transplant for Wiskott-Aldrich syndrome, so the T cells may come from the graft donor. The chain joins TRBV5-1 to TRBJ2-2, with TRBD1 as a possible D gene (6 bases). The CDR3 reads CASSLNREAGELFF. Written as DNA, the CDR3 is TGCGCCAGCAGCTTAAACAGGGAAGCCGGGGAGCTGTTTTTT.